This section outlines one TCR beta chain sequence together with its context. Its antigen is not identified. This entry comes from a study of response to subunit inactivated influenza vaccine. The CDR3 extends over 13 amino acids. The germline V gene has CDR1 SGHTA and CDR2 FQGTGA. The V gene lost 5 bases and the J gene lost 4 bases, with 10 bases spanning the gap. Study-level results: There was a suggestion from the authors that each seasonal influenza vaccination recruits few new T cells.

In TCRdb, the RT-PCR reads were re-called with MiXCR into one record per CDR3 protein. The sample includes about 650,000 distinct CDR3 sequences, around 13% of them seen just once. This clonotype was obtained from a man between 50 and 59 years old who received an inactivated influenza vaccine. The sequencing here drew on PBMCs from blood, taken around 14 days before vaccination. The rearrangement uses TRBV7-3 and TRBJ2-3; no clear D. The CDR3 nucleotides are TGTGCCAGCAGCGCCCTTATCCCAGATACGCAGTATTTT. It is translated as CASSALIPDTQYF.